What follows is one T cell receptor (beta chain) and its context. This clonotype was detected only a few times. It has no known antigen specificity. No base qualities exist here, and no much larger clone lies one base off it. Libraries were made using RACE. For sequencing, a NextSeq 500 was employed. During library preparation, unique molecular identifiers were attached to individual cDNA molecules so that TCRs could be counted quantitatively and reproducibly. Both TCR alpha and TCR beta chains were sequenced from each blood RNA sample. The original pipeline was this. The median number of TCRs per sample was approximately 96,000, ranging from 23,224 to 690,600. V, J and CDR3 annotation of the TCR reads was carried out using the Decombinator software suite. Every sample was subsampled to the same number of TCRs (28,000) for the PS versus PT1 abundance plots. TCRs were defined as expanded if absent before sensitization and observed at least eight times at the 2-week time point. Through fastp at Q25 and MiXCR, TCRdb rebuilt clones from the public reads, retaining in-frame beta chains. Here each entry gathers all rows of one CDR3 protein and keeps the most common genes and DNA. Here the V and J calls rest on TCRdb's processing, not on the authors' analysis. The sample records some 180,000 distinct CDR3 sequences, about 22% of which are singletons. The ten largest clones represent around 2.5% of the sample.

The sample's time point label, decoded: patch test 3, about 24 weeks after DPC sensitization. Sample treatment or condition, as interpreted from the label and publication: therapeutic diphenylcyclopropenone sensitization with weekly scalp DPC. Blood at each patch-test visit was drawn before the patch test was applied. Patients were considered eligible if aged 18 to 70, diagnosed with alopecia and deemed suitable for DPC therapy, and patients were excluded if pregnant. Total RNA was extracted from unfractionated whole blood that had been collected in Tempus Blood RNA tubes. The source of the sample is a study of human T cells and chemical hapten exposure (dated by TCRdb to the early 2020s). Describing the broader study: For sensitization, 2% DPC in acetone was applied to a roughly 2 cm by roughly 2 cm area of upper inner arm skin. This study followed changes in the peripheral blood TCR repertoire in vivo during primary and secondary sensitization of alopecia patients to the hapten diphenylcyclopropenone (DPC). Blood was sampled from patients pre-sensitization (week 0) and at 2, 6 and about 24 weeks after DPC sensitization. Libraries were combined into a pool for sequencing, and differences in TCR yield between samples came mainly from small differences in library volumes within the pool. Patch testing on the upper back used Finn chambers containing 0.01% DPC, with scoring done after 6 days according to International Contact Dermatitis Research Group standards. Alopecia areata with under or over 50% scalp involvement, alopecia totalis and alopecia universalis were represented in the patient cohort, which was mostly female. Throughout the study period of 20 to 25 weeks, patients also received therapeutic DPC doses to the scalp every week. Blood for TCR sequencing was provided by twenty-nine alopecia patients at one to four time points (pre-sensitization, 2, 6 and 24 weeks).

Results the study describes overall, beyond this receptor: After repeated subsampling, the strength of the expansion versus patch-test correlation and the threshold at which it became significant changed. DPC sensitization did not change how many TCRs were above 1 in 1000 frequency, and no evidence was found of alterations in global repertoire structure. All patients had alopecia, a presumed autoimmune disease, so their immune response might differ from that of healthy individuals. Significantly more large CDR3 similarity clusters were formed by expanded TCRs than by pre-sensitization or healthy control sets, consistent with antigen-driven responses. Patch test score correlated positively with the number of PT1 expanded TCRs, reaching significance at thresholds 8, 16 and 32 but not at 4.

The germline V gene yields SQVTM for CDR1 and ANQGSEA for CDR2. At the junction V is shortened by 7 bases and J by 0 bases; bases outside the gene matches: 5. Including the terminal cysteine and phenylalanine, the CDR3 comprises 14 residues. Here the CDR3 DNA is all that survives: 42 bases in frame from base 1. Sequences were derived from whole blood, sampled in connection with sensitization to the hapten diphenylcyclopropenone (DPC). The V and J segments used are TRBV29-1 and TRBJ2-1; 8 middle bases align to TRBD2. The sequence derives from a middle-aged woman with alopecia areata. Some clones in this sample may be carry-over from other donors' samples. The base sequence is TGCAGCGCAACTAGCGGCAGCTCCTACAATGAGCAGTTCTTC. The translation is CSATSGSSYNEQFF.